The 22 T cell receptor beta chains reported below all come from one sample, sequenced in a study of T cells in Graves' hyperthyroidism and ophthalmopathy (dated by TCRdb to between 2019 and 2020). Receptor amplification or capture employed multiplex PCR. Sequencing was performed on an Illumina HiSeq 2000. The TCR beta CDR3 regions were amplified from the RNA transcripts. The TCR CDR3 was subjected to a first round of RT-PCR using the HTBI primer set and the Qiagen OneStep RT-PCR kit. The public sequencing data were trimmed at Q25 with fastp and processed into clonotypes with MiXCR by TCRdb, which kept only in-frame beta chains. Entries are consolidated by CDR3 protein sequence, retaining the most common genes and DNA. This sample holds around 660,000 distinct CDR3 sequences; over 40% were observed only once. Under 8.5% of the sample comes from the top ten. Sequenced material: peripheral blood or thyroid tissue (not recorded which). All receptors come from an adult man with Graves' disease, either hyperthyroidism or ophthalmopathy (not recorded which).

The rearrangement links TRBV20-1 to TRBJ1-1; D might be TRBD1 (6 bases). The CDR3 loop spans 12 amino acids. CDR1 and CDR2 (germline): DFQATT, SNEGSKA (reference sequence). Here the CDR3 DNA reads TGCAGGGGGGCCGGGTCCGGCACTGAAGCTTTCTTT. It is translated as CRGAGSGTEAFF.

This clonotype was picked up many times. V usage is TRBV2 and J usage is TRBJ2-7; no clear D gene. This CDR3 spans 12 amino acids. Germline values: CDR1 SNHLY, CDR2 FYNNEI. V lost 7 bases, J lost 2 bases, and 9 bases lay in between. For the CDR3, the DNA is TGTGCCAGCACAGCAGATACCTACGAGCAGTACTTC. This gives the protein CASTADTYEQYF.

The CDR3 region is CASSFGQGTTYEQYF. For the CDR3, the DNA is TGTGCCAGCAGCTTCGGGCAGGGGACTACCTACGAGCAGTACTTC. The rearrangement joins TRBV7-9 to TRBJ2-7, with a possible D match to TRBD2 (7 bases). Trimming removed 3 bases from V and 2 bases from J, with 14 bases in between. The germline CDR1 and CDR2 sequences are SEHNR and FQNEAQ (reference sequence). The CDR3 contains 15 residues.

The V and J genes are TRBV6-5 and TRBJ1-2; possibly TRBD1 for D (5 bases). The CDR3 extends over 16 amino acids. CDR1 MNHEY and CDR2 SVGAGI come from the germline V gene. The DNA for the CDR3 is TGTGCAAGCTTAACCGGGCGGGGCCGCTCGAACTATGGCTACACCTTC. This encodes CASLTGRGRSNYGYTF.

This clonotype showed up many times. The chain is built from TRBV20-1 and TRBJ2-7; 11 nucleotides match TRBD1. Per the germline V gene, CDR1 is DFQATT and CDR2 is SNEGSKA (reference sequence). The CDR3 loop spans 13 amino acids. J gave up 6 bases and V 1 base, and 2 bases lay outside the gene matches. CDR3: CSARGGTGGEQYF. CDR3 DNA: TGCAGTGCTAGAGGAGGGACAGGGGGCGAGCAGTACTTC.

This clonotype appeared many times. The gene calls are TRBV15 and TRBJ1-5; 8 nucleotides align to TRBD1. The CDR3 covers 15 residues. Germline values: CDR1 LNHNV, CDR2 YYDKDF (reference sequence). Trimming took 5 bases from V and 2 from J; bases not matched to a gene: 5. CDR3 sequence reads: CATSGQGWGNQPQHF. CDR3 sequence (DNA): TGTGCCACCAGCGGACAGGGCTGGGGCAATCAGCCCCAGCATTTT.

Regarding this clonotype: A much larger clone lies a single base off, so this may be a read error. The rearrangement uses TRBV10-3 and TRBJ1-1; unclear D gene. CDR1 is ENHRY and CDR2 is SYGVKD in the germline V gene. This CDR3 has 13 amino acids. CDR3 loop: CTISERSNTEAFF. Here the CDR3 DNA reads TGTACCATCAGTGAGCGGTCTAACACTGAAGCTTTCTTT.

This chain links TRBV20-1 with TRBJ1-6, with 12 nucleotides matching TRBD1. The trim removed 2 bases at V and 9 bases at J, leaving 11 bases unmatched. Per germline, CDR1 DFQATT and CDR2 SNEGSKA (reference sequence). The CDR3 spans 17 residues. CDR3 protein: CSARLGTGGSGGSPLHF. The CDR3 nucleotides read TGCAGTGCTAGACTGGGGACAGGGGGCTCAGGAGGTTCACCCCTCCACTTT.

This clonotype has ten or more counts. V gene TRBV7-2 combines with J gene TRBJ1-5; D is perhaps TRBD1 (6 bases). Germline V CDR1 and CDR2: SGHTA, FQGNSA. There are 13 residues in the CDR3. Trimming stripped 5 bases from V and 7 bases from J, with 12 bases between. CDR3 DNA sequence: TGTGCCAGCAGCGGGGAGGGGGGGCAGCCCCAGCATTTT. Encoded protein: CASSGEGGQPQHF.

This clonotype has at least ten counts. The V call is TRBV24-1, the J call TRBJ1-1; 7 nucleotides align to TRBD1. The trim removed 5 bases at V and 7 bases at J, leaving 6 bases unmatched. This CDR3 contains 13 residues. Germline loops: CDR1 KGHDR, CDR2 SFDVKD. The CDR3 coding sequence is TGTGCCACCAGTGTCCCCGGGACAGATGAAGCTTTCTTT. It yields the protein CATSVPGTDEAFF.

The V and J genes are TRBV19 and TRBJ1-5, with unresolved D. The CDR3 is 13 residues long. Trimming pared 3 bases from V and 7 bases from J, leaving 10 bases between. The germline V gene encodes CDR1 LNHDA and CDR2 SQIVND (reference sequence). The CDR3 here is CASSMKSWQPQHF. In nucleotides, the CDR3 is TGTGCCAGTAGTATGAAATCTTGGCAGCCCCAGCATTTT. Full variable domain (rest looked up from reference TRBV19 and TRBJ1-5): DGGITQSPKYLFRKEGQNVTLSCEQNLNHDAMYWYRQDPGQGLRLIYYSQIVNDFQKGDIAEGYSVSREKKESFPLTVTSAQKNPTAFYLCASSMKSWQPQHFGDGTRLSIL.

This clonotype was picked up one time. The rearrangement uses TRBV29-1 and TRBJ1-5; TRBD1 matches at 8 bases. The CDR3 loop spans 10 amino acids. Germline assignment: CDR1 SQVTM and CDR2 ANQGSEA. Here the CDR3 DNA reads TGCAGTGCGTCGGACAGGGCCCAGCATTTT. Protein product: CSASDRAQHF.

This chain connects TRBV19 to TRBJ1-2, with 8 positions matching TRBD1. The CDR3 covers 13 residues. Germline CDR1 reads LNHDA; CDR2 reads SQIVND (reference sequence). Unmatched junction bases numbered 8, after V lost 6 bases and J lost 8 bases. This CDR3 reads CASSRDRLGGYTF. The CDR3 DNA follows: TGTGCCAGTAGCCGGGACAGGCTGGGGGGCTACACCTTC. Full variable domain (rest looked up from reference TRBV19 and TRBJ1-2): DGGITQSPKYLFRKEGQNVTLSCEQNLNHDAMYWYRQDPGQGLRLIYYSQIVNDFQKGDIAEGYSVSREKKESFPLTVTSAQKNPTAFYLCASSRDRLGGYTFGSGTRLTVV.

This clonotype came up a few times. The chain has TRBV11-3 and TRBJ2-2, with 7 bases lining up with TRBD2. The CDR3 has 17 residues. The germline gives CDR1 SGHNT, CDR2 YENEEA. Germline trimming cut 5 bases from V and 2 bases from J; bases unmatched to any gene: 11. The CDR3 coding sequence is TGTGCCAGCAGCGCAGATCTCCGCGGGGGTAACACCGGGGAGCTGTTTTTT. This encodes CASSADLRGGNTGELFF.

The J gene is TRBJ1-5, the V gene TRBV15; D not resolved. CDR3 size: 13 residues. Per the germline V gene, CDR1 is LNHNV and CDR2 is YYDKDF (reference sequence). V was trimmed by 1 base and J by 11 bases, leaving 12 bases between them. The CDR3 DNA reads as TGTGCCACCAGCAGAGTGGCGAAAGAGACCCAGCATTTT. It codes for CATSRVAKETQHF.

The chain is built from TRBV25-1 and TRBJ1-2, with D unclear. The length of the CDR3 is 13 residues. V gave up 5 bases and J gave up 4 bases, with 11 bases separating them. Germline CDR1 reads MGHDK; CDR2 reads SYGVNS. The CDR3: CASSQSSFYGYTF. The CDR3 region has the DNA TGTGCCAGCAGTCAGTCATCCTTCTATGGCTACACCTTC.

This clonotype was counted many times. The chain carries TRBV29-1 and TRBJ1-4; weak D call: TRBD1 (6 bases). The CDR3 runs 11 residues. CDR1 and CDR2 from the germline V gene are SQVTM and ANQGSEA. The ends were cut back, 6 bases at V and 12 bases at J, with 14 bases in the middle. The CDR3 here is CSVPRGRELFF. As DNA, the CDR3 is TGCAGCGTGCCCCGGGGGCGGGAACTGTTTTTT.

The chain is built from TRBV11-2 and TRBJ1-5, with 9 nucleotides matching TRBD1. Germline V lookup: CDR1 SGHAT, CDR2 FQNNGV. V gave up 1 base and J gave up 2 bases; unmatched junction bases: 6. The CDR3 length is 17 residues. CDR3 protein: CASSLGGQGLGNQPQHF. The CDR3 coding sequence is TGTGCCAGCAGCTTAGGTGGACAGGGGCTAGGCAATCAGCCCCAGCATTTT.

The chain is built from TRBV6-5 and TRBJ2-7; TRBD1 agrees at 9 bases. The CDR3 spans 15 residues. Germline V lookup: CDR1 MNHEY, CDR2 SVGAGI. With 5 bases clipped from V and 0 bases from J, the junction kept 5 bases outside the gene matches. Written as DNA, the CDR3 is TGTGCCAGCAGTACCGGACAGGGGAGCTCCTACGAGCAGTACTTC. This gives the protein CASSTGQGSSYEQYF.

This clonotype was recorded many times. The CDR3 is CSAFEGRANYGYTF. CDR3 bases: TGCAGCGCGTTCGAGGGGCGGGCTAACTATGGCTACACCTTC. This chain uses TRBV29-1 with TRBJ1-2; tentative D call: TRBD1 (5 bases). This CDR3 has 14 residues. CDR1 is SQVTM, CDR2 ANQGSEA, per germline. V shed 7 bases and J shed 0 bases, with 15 bases lying between them.

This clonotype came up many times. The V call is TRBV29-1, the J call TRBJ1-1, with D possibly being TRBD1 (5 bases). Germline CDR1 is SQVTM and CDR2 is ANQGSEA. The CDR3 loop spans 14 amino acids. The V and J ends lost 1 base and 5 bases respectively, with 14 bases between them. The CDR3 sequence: CSVEVVGEGTEAFF. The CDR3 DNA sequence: TGCAGCGTTGAAGTCGTGGGGGAAGGTACTGAAGCTTTCTTT.

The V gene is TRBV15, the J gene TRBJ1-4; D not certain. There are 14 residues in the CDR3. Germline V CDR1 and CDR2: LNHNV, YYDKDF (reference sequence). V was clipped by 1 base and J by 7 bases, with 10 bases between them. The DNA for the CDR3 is TGTGCCACCAGCAGAGGAGGGTCACGTGAAAAACTGTTTTTT. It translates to CATSRGGSREKLFF.